Listed here are 13 T cell receptor beta chains from one sample, sequenced in a study of cytomegalovirus exposure and HLA in healthy donors. The PCR used 60 Vbeta and 13 Jbeta primers. The protocol was immunoSEQ multiplex PCR, while the TCRdb copy is restricted to in-frame clones and leaves out a portion. The sample records 250,000 to 300,000 clones, roughly 86% being singletons. Sequenced input: PBMCs. The source of these receptors is a woman aged 40 to 55 in good health and CMV-seropositive.

This clone has just one count. J is TRBJ1-5 and V is TRBV6-5; D is undetermined. The CDR3 extends over 14 amino acids. Germline V CDR1 and CDR2: MNHEY, SVGAGI. With 6 bases removed from V and 0 bases from J, the gap between germline ends came to 9 bases. The CDR3 bases are TGTGCCAGCAGCCCCGTCTATAGCAATCAGCCCCAGCATTTT. It is translated as CASSPVYSNQPQHF.

V is TRBV7-9 and J is TRBJ1-6, with TRBD1 matching over 7 bases. CDR1 is SEHNR, CDR2 FQNEAQ, per germline (reference sequence). The junction had 7 bases not matched to a gene; V was cut back by 3 bases and J by 5 bases. This CDR3 comprises 16 residues. The CDR3, as DNA: TGTGCCAGCAGCTTCCGATCCGGGACAGATAATTCACCCCTCCACTTT. Amino acid sequence: CASSFRSGTDNSPLHF.

The chain links TRBV19 to TRBJ1-1; 8 nucleotides align to TRBD1. With 1 base clipped from V and 0 bases from J, the junction kept 1 base outside the gene matches. CDR3 length: 15 residues. The germline CDR1 and CDR2 sequences are LNHDA and SQIVND (reference sequence). CDR3 DNA: TGTGCCAGTAGTATAGGACAGGGGATGAACACTGAAGCTTTCTTT. This translates into CASSIGQGMNTEAFF.

V is TRBV6-1 and J is TRBJ2-2, with 8 bases matching TRBD2. Germline loops: CDR1 MNHNS, CDR2 SASEGT. With 4 bases clipped from V and 9 bases from J, the junction kept 7 bases outside the gene matches. The CDR3 covers 14 residues. DNA of the CDR3: TGTGCCAGCAGTGGTAGCGGGAAAGTATGGGAGCTGTTTTTT. Translated, it gives CASSGSGKVWELFF.

The chain links TRBV14 to TRBJ2-7; the D gene is possibly TRBD1 (5 bases). Germline V CDR1 and CDR2: SGHDN, FVKESK. This CDR3 is built from 15 residues. Trimming left V 1 base short and J 1 base short, with 11 bases between. The CDR3 nucleotides are TGTGCCAGCAGCCAAGCGACAGTCCATTCCTACGAGCAGTACTTC. Residues: CASSQATVHSYEQYF.

The V call is TRBV4-1, the J call TRBJ1-2; the D gene is possibly TRBD1 (6 bases). Germline V lookup: CDR1 MGHRA, CDR2 YSYEKL. CDR3 length: 17 residues. The V gene lost 0 bases and the J gene lost 5 bases, with 19 bases spanning the gap. The CDR3 loop is CASSQDEKGDKGYGYTF. The CDR3, as DNA: TGCGCCAGCAGCCAAGATGAGAAGGGGGACAAGGGATATGGCTACACCTTC.

This chain connects TRBV29-1 to TRBJ2-3, with unresolved D. CDR1 is SQVTM, CDR2 ANQGSEA, per germline. V was trimmed by 0 bases and J by 3 bases, leaving 4 bases between them. The CDR3 totals 12 residues. Here the CDR3 reads CSVEDRTDTQYF. Written as DNA, the CDR3 is TGCAGCGTTGAAGACAGAACAGATACGCAGTATTTT.

This chain joins TRBV18 and TRBJ2-7, with D possibly being TRBD1 (5 bases). The CDR3 has 13 amino acids. Deletions cut 6 bases from V and 0 bases from J, with 9 bases between. CDR1 and CDR2 (germline): KGHSH, LQKENI. The CDR3 spells CASSPTDSYEQYF. As DNA, the CDR3 is TGTGCCAGCTCCCCGACAGACTCCTACGAGCAGTACTTC.

The chain links TRBV29-1 to TRBJ2-1; the D is unclear. CDR1 is SQVTM and CDR2 is ANQGSEA in the germline V gene. V lost 7 bases to trimming and J lost 6 bases, with 16 bases between them. This CDR3 region has 13 residues. The CDR3 here is CSAQLMGFNEQFF. The CDR3 region has the DNA TGCAGCGCCCAGTTGATGGGCTTCAATGAGCAGTTCTTC.

This clone appeared once. This sequence joins TRBV27 and TRBJ2-3; D possibly corresponds to TRBD2 (6 bases). Germline CDR1 MNHEY, CDR2 SMNVEV (reference sequence). This CDR3 contains 12 residues. V was cut by 6 bases and J by 7 bases, with 11 bases left in between. CDR3 residues: CASSPAGNTQYF. The CDR3 DNA sequence: TGTGCCAGCAGCCCCGCGGGGAATACGCAGTATTTT.

The chain combines TRBV27 with TRBJ2-2, with 8 bases fitting TRBD2. Germline CDR1 reads MNHEY; CDR2 reads SMNVEV (reference sequence). The CDR3 totals 13 residues. The V and J ends lost 7 bases and 6 bases, in that order; junction bases with no gene match: 4. CDR3 in DNA: TGTGCCAGCAAAGAACTAGCGGCCGGGGAGCTGTTTTTT. Its translation is CASKELAAGELFF.

V usage is TRBV7-9 and J usage is TRBJ1-1; TRBD1 aligns across 9 bases. The germline gives CDR1 SEHNR, CDR2 FQNEAQ (reference sequence). The ends lost 4 bases at V and 2 bases at J; junction bases unmatched: 5. There are 15 residues in the CDR3. The CDR3 spells CASSSYRGLNTEAFF. CDR3 sequence (DNA): TGTGCCAGCAGCTCGTACAGGGGGCTAAACACTGAAGCTTTCTTT.

This chain uses TRBV28 with TRBJ1-5; no definite D call. This CDR3 has 14 amino acids. V dropped 1 base and J dropped 9 bases, with 13 bases sitting between them. CDR1 MDHEN and CDR2 SYDVKM come from the germline V gene. This CDR3 is CASSLFGEGGPQHF. CDR3 DNA sequence: TGTGCCAGCAGTTTATTTGGTGAGGGAGGGCCCCAGCATTTT.